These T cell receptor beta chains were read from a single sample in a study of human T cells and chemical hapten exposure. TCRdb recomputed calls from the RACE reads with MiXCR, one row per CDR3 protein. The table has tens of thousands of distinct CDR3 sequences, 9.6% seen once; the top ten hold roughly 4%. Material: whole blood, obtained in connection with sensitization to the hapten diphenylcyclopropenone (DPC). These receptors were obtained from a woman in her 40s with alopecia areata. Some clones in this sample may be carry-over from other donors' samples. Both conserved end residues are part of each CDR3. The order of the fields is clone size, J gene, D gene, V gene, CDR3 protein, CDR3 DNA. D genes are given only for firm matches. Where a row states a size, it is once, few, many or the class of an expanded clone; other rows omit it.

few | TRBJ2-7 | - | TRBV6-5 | CASSYQGIPHEQYF | TGTGCCAGCAGTTATCAGGGTATTCCCCACGAGCAGTACTTC
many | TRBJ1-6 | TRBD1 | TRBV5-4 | CASSSGQGGYSPLHF | TGTGCCAGCAGCTCTGGACAGGGAGGGTATTCACCCCTCCACTTT
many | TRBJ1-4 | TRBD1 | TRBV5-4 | CASRRTGGAENEKLFF | TGTGCCAGCAGACGGACAGGGGGCGCGGAAAATGAAAAACTGTTTTTT
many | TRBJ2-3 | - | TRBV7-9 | CASSLSGAAPF | TGTGCCAGCAGCTTATCGGGGGCCGCTCCCTTT
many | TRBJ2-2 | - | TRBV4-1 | CASSPQNKGSGELFF | TGCGCCAGCAGCCCCCAGAACAAGGGGTCCGGGGAGCTGTTTTTT
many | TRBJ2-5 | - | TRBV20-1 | CSARIGLRETQYF | TGCAGTGCTAGGATTGGACTAAGAGAGACCCAGTACTTC
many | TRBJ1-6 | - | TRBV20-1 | CSASVPSELGSYNSPLHF | TGCAGTGCTAGCGTCCCTAGTGAACTGGGCTCCTATAATTCACCCCTCCACTTT
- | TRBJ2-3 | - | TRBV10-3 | CAISDRGLATDTQYF | TGTGCCATCAGTGATAGGGGCCTAGCAACAGATACGCAGTATTTT
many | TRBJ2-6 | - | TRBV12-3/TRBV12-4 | CASSYRDGSSGANVLTF | TGTGCCAGCAGTTACAGGGACGGATCCTCTGGGGCCAACGTCCTGACTTTC
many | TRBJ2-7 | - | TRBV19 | CASSIMGSSYEQYF | TGTGCCAGTAGTATAATGGGGAGCTCCTACGAGCAGTACTTC
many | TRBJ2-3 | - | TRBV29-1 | CSVALDWGDTQYF | TGCAGCGTTGCACTCGACTGGGGAGATACGCAGTATTTT
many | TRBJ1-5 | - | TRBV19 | CASTIAGSAQPQHF | TGTGCCAGTACCATTGCGGGGAGTGCTCAGCCCCAGCATTTT
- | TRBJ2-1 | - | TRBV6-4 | CASSPGAAYNEQFF | TGTGCCAGCAGCCCTGGGGCGGCCTACAATGAGCAGTTCTTC
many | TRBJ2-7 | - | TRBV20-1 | CSARVYEQYF | TGCAGTGCTAGAGTCTACGAGCAGTACTTC
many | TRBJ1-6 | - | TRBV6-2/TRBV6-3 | CASSSLSANSPLHF | TGTGCCAGCAGTTCACTTTCGGCGAATTCACCCCTCCACTTT
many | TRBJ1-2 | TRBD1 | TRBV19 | CASSFGQGGYTF | TGTGCCAGTAGTTTCGGACAGGGTGGCTACACCTTC
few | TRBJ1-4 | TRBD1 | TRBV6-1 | CASILGQASEKLFF | TGTGCCAGCATCCTTGGACAGGCCTCTGAAAAACTGTTTTTT
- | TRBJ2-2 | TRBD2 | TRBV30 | CAWSAVRSFGTSGANTGELFF | TGTGCCTGGAGTGCGGTACGAAGCTTTGGGACTAGCGGGGCGAACACCGGGGAGCTGTTTTTT
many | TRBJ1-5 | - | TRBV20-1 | CSARDRFGASNQPQHF | TGCAGTGCTAGAGATCGGTTTGGGGCTAGCAATCAGCCCCAGCATTTT
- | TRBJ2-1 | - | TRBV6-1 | CTSTLEGNEQFF | TGTACCAGCACCCTAGAGGGCAATGAGCAGTTCTTC
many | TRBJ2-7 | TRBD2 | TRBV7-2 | CASSLGREFAYEQYF | TGTGCCAGCAGCTTAGGGCGGGAGTTCGCCTACGAGCAGTACTTC
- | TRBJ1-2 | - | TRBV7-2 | CASGSPRSNYGYTF | TGTGCCAGCGGGTCCCCGCGGTCTAACTATGGCTACACCTTC
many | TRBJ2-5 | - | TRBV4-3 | CASSQDLGVKTQYF | TGCGCCAGCAGCCAAGATCTCGGGGTAAAGACCCAGTACTTC
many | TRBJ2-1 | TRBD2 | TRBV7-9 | CASSPPTSGISRYNEQFF | TGTGCCAGCAGCCCGCCGACTAGCGGGATATCGAGATACAATGAGCAGTTCTTC
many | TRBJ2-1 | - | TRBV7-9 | CASLRGTYNEQFF | TGTGCCAGCTTACGGGGGACCTACAATGAGCAGTTCTTC
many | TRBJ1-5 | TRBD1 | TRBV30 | CAWGDSRNQPQHF | TGTGCCTGGGGGGACAGCCGCAATCAGCCCCAGCATTTT
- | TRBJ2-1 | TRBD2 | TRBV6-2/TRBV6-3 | CASSYLSGGYNEQFF | TGTGCCAGCAGTTACCTTTCGGGAGGGTACAATGAGCAGTTCTTC
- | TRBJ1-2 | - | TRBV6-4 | CASSDSSPLRPHYGYTF | TGTGCCAGCAGTGACTCGAGTCCCCTTCGTCCCCACTATGGCTACACCTTC
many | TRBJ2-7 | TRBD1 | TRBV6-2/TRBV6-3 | CASSWPGQGHPEQYF | TGTGCCAGCAGTTGGCCGGGACAGGGTCATCCCGAGCAGTACTTC
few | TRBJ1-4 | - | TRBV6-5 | CASSLRDGPGKLFF | TGTGCCAGCAGTCTCCGGGACGGCCCTGGGAAACTGTTTTTT
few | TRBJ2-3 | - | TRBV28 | CASSPTATGWEGDTQYF | TGTGCCAGCAGTCCCACCGCGACAGGGTGGGAGGGGGATACGCAGTATTTT
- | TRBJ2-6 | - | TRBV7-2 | CASSSRGGSGANVLTF | TGTGCCAGCAGCTCACGGGGTGGCTCTGGGGCCAACGTCCTGACTTTC
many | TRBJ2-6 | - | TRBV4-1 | CASSHQGLTGANVLTF | TGCGCCAGCAGCCACCAGGGGTTAACTGGGGCCAACGTCCTGACTTTC